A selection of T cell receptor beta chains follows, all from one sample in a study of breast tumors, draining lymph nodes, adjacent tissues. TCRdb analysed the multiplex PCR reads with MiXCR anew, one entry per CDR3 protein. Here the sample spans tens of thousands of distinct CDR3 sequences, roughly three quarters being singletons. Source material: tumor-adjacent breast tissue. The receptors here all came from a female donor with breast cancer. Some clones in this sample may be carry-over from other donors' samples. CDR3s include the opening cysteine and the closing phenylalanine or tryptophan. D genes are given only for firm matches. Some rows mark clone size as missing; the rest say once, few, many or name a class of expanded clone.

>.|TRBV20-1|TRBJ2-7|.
CSARDGTQVSYEQYF
TGCAGTGCTAGAGATGGGACTCAGGTTTCCTACGAGCAGTACTTC
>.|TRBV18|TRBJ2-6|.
CASSPGQITVGANVLTF
TGTGCCAGCTCACCCGGCCAGATTACGGTAGGGGCCAACGTCCTGACTTTC
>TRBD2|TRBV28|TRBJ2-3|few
CASSLLAGQDTQYF
TGTGCCAGCAGCCTACTAGCGGGACAAGATACGCAGTATTTT
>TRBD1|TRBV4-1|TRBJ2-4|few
CASSLFTWTGGFRAKNIQYF
TGCGCCAGCAGCCTCTTCACATGGACAGGGGGCTTTCGCGCCAAAAACATTCAGTACTTC
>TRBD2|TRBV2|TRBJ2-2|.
CASSGSGRTGELFF
TGTGCCAGCAGCGGTAGCGGGAGGACCGGGGAGCTGTTTTTT
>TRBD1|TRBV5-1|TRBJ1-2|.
CASSLGTGGSYGYTF
TGCGCCAGCAGCCTCGGGACAGGGGGGAGCTATGGCTACACCTTC
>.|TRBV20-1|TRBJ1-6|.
CSAGRGALHF
TGCAGTGCAGGAAGGGGTGCCCTCCACTTT
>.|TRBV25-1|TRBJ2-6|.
CASSEPGGANVLTF
TGTGCCAGCAGTGAACCGGGGGGGGCCAACGTCCTGACTTTC
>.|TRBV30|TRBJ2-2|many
CAWSGIGGTGELFF
TGTGCCTGGAGTGGGATAGGGGGCACCGGGGAGCTGTTTTTT
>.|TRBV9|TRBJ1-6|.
CASSVEPGSNSPLHF
TGTGCCAGCAGCGTAGAGCCGGGGAGCAATTCACCCCTCCACTTT
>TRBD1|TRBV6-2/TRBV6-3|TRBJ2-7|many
CASRTGTGHYEQYF
TGTGCCAGCAGAACCGGGACAGGGCACTACGAGCAGTACTTC